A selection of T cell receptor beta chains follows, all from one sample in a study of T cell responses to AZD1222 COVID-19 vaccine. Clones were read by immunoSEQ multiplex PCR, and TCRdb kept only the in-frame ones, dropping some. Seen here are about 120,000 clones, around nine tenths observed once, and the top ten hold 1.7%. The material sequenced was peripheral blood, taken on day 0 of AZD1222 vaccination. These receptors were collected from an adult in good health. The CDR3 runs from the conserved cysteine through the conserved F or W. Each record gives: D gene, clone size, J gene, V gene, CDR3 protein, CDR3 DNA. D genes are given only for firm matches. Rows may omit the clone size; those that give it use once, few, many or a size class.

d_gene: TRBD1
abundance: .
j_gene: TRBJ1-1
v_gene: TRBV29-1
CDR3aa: CSVLPRTGRTEAFF
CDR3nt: TGCAGCGTCCTTCCTCGGACAGGGCGCACCGAAGCTTTCTTT

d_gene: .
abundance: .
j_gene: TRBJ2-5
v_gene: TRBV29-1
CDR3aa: CSVEGLPGKSQETQYF
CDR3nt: TGCAGCGTTGAGGGATTACCGGGAAAATCACAAGAGACCCAGTACTTC

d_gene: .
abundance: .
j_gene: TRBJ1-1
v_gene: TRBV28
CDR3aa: CASSSPDASGNTEAFF
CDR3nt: TGTGCCAGCAGTTCGCCTGATGCTTCGGGTAACACTGAAGCTTTCTTT

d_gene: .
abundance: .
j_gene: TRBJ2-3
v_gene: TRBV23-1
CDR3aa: CASSQSGGQVTDTQYF
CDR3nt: TGCGCCAGCAGTCAATCCGGCGGGCAGGTGACAGATACGCAGTATTTT

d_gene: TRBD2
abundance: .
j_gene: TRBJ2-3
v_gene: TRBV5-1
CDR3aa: CASSSGLAGASTDTQYF
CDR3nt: TGCGCCAGCAGTTCGGGACTAGCGGGCGCTAGCACAGATACGCAGTATTTT

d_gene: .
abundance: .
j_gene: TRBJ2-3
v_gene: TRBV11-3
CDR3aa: CASSPRGRALGTDTQYF
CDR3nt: TGTGCCAGCAGCCCGAGGGGGAGGGCTCTTGGCACAGATACGCAGTATTTT

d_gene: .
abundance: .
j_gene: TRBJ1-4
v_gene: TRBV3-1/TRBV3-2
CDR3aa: CASSRQYEKLFF
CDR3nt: TGTGCCAGCAGCCGACAGTATGAAAAACTGTTTTTT

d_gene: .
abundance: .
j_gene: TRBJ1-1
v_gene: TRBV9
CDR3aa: CASSGGGPMNTEAFF
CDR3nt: TGTGCCAGCAGCGGGGGAGGGCCCATGAACACTGAAGCTTTCTTT

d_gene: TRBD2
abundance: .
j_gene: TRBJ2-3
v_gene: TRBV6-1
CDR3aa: CASSEGTSETTDTQYF
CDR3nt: TGTGCCAGCAGTGAAGGGACTAGCGAGACCACAGATACGCAGTATTTT

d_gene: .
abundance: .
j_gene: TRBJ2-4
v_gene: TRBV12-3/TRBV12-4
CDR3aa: CASSFGGSDIQYF
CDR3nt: TGTGCCAGCAGTTTCGGGGGCTCGGACATTCAGTACTTC

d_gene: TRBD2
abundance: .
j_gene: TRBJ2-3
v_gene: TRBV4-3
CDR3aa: CASSQDRAGGRDTQYF
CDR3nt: TGCGCCAGCAGCCAAGACCGTGCGGGAGGGCGAGATACGCAGTATTTT

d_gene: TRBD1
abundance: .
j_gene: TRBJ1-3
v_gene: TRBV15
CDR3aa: CATSSAGQARNTIYF
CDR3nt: TGTGCCACCAGCAGTGCCGGACAGGCTAGAAACACCATATATTTT

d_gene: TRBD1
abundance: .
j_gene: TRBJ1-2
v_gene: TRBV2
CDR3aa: CASTDRGDRNYGYTF
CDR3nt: TGTGCCAGCACCGACCGGGGGGACAGGAACTATGGCTACACCTTC

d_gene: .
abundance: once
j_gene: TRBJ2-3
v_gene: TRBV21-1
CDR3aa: CASSKARDRVRSDTQYF
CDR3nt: TGTGCCAGCAGCAAAGCGCGGGACAGGGTGCGGTCAGATACGCAGTATTTT

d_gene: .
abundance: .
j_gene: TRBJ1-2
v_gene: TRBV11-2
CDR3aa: CASSLDGGLEGYTF
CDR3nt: TGTGCCAGCAGCTTAGACGGGGGATTAGAGGGCTACACCTTC

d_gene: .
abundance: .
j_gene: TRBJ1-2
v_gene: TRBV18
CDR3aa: CASSPSGRTNYGYTF
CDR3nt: TGTGCCAGCTCACCAAGTGGCCGAACTAACTATGGCTACACCTTC

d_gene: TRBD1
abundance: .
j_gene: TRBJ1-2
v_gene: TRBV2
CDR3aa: CASSPGTGGVYGYTF
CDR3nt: TGTGCCAGCAGTCCCGGGACAGGCGGGGTCTATGGCTACACCTTC

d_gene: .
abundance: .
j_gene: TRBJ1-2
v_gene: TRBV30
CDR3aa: CAWSDTGTYGYTF
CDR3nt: TGTGCCTGGAGTGACACAGGTACCTATGGCTACACCTTC

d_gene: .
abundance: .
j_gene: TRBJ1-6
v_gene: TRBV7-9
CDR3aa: CASSSQSSYNSPLHF
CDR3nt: TGTGCCAGCAGTTCTCAGAGCTCCTATAATTCACCCCTCCACTTT

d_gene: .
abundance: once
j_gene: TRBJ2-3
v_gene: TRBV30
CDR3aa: CAWSGAPIVDTQYF
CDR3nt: TGTGCCTGGAGTGGAGCCCCTATCGTGGATACGCAGTATTTT

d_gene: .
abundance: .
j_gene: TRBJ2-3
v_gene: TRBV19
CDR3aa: CASSNQGNTDTQYF
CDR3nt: TGTGCCAGTAGTAACCAGGGGAACACAGATACGCAGTATTTT

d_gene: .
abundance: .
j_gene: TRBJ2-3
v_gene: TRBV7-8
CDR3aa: CASSFPEVRRDTQYF
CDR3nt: TGTGCCAGCAGCTTCCCGGAGGTCCGGAGGGATACGCAGTATTTT

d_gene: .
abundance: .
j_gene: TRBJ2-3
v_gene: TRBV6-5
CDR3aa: CASSYAIIGTDTQYF
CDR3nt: TGTGCCAGCAGTTACGCAATTATCGGGACAGATACGCAGTATTTT

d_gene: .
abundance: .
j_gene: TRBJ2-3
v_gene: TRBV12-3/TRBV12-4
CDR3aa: CASSPGIGTGCRF
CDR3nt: TGTGCCAGCAGCCCCGGGATTGGGACTGGATGCCGTTTT

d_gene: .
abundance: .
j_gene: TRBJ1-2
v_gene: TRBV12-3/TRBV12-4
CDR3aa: CASNYWGGGYTF
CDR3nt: TGTGCCAGCAACTACTGGGGGGGCGGCTACACCTTC

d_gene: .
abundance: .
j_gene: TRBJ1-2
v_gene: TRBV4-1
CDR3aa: CASSQRGLDYGYTF
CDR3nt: TGCGCCAGCAGCCAGCGGGGGTTGGACTATGGCTACACCTTC

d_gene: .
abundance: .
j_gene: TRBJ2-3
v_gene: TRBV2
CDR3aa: CASSERSTDTQYF
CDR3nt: TGTGCCAGCAGTGAAAGAAGCACAGATACGCAGTATTTT

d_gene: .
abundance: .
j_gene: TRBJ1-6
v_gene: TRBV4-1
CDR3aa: CASSQRASDPNSPLHF
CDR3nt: TGCGCCAGCAGCCAAAGAGCCTCGGACCCTAATTCACCCCTCCACTTT

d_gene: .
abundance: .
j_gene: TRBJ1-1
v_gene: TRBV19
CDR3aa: CASSSSQGPLYTEAFF
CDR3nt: TGTGCCAGTAGTTCCTCTCAGGGACCTCTCTACACTGAAGCTTTCTTT